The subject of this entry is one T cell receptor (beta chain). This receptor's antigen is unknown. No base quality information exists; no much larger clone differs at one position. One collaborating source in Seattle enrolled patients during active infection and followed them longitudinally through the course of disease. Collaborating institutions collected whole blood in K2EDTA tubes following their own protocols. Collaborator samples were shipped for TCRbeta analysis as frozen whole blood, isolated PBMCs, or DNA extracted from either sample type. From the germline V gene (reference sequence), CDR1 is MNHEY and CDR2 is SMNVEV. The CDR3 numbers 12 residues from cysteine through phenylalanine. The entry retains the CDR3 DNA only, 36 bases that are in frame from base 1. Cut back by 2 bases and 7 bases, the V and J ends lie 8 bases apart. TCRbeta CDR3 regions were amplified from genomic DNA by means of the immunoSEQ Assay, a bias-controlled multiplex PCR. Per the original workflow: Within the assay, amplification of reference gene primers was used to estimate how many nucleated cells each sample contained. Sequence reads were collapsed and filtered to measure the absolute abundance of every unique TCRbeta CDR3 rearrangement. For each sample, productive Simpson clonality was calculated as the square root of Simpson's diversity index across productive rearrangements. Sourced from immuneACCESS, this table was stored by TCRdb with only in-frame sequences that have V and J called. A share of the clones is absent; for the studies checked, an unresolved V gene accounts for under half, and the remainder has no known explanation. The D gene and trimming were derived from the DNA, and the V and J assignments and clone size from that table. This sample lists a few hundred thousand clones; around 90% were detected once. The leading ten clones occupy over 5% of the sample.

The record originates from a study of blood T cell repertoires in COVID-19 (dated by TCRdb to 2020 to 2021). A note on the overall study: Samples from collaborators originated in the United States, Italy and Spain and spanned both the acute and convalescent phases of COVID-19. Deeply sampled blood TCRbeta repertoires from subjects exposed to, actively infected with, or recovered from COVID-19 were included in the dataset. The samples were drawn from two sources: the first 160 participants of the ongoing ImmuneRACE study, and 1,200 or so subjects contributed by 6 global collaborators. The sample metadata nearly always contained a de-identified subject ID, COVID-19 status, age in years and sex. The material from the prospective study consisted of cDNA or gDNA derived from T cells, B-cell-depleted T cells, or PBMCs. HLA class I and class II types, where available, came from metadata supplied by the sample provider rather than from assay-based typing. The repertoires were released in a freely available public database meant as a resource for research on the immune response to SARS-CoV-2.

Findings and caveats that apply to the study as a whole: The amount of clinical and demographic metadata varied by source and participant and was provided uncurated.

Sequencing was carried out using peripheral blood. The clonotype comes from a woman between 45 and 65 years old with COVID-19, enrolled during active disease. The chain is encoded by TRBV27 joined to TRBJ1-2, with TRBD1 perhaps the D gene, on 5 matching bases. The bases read TGTGCCAGCAGTTTAACCGGGGGTGGCTACACCTTC. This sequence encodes CASSLTGGGYTF.